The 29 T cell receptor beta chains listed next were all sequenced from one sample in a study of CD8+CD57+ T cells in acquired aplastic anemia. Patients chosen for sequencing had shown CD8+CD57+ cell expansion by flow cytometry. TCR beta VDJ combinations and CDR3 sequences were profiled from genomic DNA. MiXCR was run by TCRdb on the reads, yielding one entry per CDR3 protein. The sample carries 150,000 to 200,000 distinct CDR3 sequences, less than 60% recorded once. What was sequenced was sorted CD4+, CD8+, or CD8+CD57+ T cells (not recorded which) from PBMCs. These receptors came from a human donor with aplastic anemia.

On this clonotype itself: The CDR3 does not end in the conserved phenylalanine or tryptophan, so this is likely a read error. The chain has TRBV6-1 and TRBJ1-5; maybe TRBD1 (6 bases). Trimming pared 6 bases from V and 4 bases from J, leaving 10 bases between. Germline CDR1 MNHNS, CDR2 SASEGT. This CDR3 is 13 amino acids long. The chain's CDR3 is CASSRGGNQPQHL. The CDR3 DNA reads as TGTGCCAGCAGCAGGGGAGGAAATCAGCCCCAGCATCTT.

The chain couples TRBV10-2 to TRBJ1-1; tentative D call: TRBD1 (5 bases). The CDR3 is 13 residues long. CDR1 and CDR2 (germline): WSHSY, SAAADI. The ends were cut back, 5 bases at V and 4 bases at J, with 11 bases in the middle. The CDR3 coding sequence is TGCGCCAGCAGTTTTCCGGGGGGCACTGAAGCTTTCTTT. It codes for CASSFPGGTEAFF.

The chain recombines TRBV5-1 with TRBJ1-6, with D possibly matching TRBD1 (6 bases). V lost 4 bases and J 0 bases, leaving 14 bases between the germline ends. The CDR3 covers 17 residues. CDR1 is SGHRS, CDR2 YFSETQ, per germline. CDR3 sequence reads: CASSPGTPSSYNSPLHF. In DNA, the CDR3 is TGCGCCAGCAGCCCAGGGACACCGAGCTCCTATAATTCACCCCTCCACTTT.

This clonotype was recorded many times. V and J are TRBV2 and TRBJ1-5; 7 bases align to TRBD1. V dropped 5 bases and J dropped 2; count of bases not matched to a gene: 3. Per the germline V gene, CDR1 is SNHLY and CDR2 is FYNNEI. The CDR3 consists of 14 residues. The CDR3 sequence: CASSIGQGNQPQHF. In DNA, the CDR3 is TGTGCCAGCAGTATTGGACAGGGCAATCAGCCCCAGCATTTT.

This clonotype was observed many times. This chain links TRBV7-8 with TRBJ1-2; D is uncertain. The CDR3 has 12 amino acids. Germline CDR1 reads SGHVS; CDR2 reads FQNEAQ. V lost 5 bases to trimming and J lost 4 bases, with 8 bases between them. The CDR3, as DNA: TGTGCCAGCAGCGCGAACCTCTATGGCTACACCTTC. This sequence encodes CASSANLYGYTF.

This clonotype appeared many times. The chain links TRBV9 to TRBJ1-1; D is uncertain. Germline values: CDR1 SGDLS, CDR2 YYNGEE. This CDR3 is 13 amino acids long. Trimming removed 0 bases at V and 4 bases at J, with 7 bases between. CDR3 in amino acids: CASSVVWGTEAFF. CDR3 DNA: TGTGCCAGCAGCGTAGTGTGGGGCACTGAAGCTTTCTTT.

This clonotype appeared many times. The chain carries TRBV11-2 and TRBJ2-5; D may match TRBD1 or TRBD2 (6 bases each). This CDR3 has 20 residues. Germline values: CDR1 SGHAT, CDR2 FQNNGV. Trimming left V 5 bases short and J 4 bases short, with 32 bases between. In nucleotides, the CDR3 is TGTGCCAGCAGCCCTAGGGTGGCTCGACAGGCAGGAGGGTTTGGAGAGACCCAGTACTTC. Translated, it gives CASSPRVARQAGGFGETQYF.

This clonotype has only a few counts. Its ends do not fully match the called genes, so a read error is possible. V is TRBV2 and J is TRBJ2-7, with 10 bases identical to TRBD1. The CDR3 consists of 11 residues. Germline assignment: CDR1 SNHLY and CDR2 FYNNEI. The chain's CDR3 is CASSVNGDRGF. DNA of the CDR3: TGTGCCAGCAGTGTTAATGGGGACAGGGGCTTC.

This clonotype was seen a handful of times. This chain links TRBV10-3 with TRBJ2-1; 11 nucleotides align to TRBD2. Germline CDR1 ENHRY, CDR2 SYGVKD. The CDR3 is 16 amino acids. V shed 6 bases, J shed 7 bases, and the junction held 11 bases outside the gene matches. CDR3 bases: TGTGCCATCAGCGGAGACACTAGCGGGAGTAGGAATGAGCAGTTCTTC. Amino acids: CAISGDTSGSRNEQFF.

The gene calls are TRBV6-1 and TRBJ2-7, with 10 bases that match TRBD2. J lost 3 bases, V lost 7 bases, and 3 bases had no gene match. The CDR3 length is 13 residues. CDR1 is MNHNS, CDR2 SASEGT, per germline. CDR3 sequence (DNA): TGTGCCAGCACACCTAGCGGGAGCTACGAGCAGTACTTC. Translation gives CASTPSGSYEQYF.

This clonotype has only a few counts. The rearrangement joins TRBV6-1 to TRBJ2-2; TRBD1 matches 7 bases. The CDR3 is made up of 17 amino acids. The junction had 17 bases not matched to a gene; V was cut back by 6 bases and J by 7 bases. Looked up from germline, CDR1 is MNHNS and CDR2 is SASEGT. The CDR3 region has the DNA TGTGCCAGCAGCTTAACAGGGGTCAACACGAGATACGGGGAGCTGTTTTTT. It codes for CASSLTGVNTRYGELFF.

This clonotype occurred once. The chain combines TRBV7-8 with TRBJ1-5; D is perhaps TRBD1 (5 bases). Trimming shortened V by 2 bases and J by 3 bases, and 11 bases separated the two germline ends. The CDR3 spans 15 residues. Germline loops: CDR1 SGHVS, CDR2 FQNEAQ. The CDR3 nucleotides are TGTGCCAGCAGCTTAAGCGGGGGTCCCAATCAGCCCCAGCATTTT. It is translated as CASSLSGGPNQPQHF. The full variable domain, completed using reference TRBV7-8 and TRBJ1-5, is GAGVSQSPRYKVAKRGQDVALRCDPISGHVSLFWYQQALGQGPEFLTYFQNEAQLDKSGLPSDRFFAERPEGSVSTLKIQRTQQEDSAVYLCASSLSGGPNQPQHFGDGTRLSIL.

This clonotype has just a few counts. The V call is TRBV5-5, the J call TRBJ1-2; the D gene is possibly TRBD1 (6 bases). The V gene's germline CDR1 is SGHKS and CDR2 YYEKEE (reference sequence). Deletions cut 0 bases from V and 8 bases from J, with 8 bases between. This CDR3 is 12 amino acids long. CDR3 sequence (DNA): TGTGCCAGCAGCTTGGGTACAGGGGGCTACACCTTC. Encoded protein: CASSLGTGGYTF.

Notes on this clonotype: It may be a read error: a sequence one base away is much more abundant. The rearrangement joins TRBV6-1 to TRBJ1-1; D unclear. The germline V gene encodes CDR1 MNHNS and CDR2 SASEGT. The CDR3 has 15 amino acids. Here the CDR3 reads CASSEGRGVNTEGFF. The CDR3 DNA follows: TGTGCCAGCAGTGAAGGACGTGGAGTGAACACTGAAGGTTTCTTT.

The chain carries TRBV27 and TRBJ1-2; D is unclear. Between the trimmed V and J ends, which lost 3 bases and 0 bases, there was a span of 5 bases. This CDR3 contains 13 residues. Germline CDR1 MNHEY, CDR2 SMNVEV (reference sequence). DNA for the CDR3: TGTGCCAGCAGTTTTTCAGCTAACTATGGCTACACCTTC. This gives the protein CASSFSANYGYTF.

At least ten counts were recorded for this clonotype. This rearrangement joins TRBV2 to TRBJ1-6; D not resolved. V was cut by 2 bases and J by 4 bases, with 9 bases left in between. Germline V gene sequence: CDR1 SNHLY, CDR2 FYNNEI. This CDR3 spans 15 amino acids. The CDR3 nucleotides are TGTGCCAGCAGTGAATATGGTGGATATAATTCACCCCTCCACTTT. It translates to CASSEYGGYNSPLHF.

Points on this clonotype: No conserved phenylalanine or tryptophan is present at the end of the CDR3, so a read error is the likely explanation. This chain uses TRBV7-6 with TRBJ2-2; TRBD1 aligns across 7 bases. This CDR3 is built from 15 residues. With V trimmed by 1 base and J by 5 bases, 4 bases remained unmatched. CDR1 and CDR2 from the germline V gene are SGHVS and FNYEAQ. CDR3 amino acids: CASSLEGAGTGELFL. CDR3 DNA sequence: TGTGCCAGCAGCTTAGAGGGGGCCGGTACCGGGGAGCTGTTTCTG.

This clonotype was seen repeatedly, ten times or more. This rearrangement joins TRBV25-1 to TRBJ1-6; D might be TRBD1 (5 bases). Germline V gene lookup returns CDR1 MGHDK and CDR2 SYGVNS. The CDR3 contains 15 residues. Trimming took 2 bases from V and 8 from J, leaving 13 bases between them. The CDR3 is CASSETREWDSPLHF. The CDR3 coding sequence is TGTGCCAGCAGTGAAACCAGGGAATGGGATTCACCCCTCCACTTT.

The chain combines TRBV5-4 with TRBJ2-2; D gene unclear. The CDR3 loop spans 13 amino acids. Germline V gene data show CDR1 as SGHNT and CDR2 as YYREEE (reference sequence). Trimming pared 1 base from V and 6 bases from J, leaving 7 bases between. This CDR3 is CASSLLLAGELFF. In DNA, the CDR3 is TGTGCCAGCAGCTTGTTGCTCGCCGGGGAGCTGTTTTTT.

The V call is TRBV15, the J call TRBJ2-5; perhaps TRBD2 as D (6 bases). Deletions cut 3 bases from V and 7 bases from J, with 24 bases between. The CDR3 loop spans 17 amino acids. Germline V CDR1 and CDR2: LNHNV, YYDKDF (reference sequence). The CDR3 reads CATSREGTPSGERTQYF. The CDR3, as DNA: TGTGCCACCAGCAGGGAAGGGACTCCGAGTGGGGAACGGACCCAGTACTTC.

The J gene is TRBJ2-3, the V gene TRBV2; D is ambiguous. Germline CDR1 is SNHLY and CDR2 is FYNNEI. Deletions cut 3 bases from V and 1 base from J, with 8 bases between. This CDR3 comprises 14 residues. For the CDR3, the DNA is TGTGCCAGCAGTGAGTTGGGCGGCACAGATACGCAGTATTTT. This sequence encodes CASSELGGTDTQYF.

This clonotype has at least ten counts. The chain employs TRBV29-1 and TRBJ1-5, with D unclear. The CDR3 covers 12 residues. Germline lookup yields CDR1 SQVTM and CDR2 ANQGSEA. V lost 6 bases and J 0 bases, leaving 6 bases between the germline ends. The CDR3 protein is CSVANSNQPQHF. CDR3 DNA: TGCAGCGTGGCCAATAGCAATCAGCCCCAGCATTTT.

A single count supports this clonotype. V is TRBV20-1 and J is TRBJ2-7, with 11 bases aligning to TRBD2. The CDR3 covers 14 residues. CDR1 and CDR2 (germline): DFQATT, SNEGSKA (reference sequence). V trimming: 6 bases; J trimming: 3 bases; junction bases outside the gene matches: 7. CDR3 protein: CSATTGTSGYEQYF. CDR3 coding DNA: TGCAGTGCCACTACTGGGACTAGCGGCTACGAGCAGTACTTC.

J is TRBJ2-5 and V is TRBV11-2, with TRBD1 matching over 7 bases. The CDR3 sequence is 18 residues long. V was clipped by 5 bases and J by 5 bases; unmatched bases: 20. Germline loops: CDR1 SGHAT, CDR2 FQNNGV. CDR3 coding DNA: TGTGCCAGCAGCCGTGGGGACAGTGGGATACTGTCGGGGGAGACCCAGTACTTC. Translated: CASSRGDSGILSGETQYF.

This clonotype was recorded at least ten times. Written as DNA, the CDR3 is TGTGCCAGCAGCTTTCGCGGGGTGGATTACGAGCAGTACTTC. It yields the protein CASSFRGVDYEQYF. The V and J genes are TRBV11-3 and TRBJ2-7; D may be TRBD2 (6 bases). There are 14 residues in the CDR3. Looked up from germline, CDR1 is SGHNT and CDR2 is YENEEA. Trimming removed 3 bases from V and 4 bases from J, with 13 bases in between.

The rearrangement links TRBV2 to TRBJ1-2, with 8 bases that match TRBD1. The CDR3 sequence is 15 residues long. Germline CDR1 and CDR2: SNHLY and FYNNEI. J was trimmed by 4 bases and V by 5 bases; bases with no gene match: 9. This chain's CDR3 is CASSPIRQGTYGYTF. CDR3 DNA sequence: TGTGCCAGCAGTCCTATCAGACAGGGGACCTATGGCTACACCTTC. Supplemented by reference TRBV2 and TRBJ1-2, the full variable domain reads EPEVTQTPSHQVTQMGQEVILRCVPISNHLYFYWYRQILGQKVEFLVSFYNNEISEKSEIFDDQFSVERPDGSNFTLKIRSTKLEDSAMYFCASSPIRQGTYGYTFGSGTRLTVV.

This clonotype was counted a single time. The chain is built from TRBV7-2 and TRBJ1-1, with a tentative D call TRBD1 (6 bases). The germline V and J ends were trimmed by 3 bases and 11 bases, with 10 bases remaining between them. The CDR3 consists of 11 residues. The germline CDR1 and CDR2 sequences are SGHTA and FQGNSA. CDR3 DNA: TGTGCCAGCAGCTTGGGCGGGGGCGCTTTCTTT. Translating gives CASSLGGGAFF.

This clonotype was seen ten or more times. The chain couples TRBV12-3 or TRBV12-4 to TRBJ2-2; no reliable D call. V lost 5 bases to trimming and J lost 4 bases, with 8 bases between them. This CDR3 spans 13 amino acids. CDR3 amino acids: CASSPLGTGELFF. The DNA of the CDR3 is TGTGCCAGCAGTCCCCTGGGCACCGGGGAGCTGTTTTTT.

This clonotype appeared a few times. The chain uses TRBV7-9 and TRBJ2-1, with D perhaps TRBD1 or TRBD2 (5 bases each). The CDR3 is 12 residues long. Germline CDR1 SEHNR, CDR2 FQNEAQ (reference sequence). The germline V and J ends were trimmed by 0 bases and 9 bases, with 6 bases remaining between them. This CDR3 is CASSLAGTEQFF. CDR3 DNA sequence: TGTGCCAGCAGCTTAGCGGGGACTGAGCAGTTCTTC.